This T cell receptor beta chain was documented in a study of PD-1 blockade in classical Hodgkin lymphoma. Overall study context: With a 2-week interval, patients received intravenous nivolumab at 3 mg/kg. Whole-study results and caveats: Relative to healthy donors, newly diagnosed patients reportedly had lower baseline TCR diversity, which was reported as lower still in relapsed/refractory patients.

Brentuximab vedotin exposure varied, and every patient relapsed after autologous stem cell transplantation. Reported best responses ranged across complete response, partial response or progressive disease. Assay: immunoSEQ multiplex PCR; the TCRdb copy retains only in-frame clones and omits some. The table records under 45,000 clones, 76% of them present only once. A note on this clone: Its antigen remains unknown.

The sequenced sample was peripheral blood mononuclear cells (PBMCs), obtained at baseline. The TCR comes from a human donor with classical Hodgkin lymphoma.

CDR3 sequence (DNA): TGTGCCAGCAGCTTACGACAGGGGGACAACTTCTACGAGCAGTACTTC. Its protein product is CASSLRQGDNFYEQYF. The J gene is TRBJ2-7, the V gene TRBV7-2, with 9 bases lining up with TRBD1. This CDR3 has 16 residues. The ends lost 2 bases at V and 3 bases at J; junction bases unmatched: 8. CDR1 is SGHTA, CDR2 FQGNSA, per germline.